A single sample gave rise to the 10 T cell receptor beta chains below, sequenced in a study of CDR3 diversity in severe acne. TCRdb reprocessed the PCR reads via MiXCR and lists one record per CDR3 protein. Altogether about 84,000 distinct CDR3 sequences are present, 51% being singletons, with the ten largest covering roughly 13%. The sequenced sample consisted of blood. These receptor sequences come from a male donor in good health, without acne.

V and J are TRBV6-6 and TRBJ1-5; TRBD1 matches at 7 bases. V dropped 7 bases and J dropped 5; count of bases not matched to a gene: 8. Germline V gene sequence: CDR1 MNHNY, CDR2 SVGAGI (reference sequence). CDR3 length: 14 amino acids. CDR3 sequence: CASTLGTVYQPQHF. CDR3 coding DNA: TGTGCCAGCACCCTCGGGACAGTTTATCAGCCCCAGCATTTT.

On this clonotype itself: Compared with germline, one end of the junction differs, possibly owing to a read error. The chain recombines TRBV9 with TRBJ2-1, with D possibly called TRBD1 or TRBD2 (6 bases each). The CDR3 has 14 amino acids. Germline V gives CDR1 SGDLS, CDR2 YYNGEE. CDR3 in DNA: TGTGCCAGCAGCACGCGGGACACCTACAATGTGCAGTTCTTC. This sequence encodes CASSTRDTYNVQFF. The entire variable domain, with the rest obtained from reference TRBV9 and TRBJ2-1, is as follows: DSGVTQTPKHLITATGQRVTLRCSPRSGDLSVYWYQQSLDQGLQFLIQYYNGEERAKGNILERFSAQQFPDLHSELNLSSLELGDSALYFCASSTRDTYNVQFFGPGTRLTVL.

The rearrangement joins TRBV6-5 to TRBJ1-1; no definite D call. The ends were cut back, 0 bases at V and 1 base at J, with 18 bases in the middle. CDR1 and CDR2 (germline): MNHEY, SVGAGI. There are 18 residues in the CDR3. The CDR3 DNA follows: TGTGCCAGCAGTTACTCGGACCGACCCTACGAGCAGAACACTGAAGCTTTCTTT. It translates to CASSYSDRPYEQNTEAFF.

As for this clonotype: This is likely a read error, given that the CDR3 carries no conserved phenylalanine or tryptophan at its end. No DNA is shown, since the ends of the CDR3 on it are uncertain; the CDR3 is the one TCRdb lists. The chain couples TRBV7-7 to TRBJ1-3; TRBD1, the table's D call, was not compared with the DNA. With termini counted, the CDR3 has 9 amino acids. Germline CDR1 is SSHAT and CDR2 is FNYEAQ (reference sequence). CDR3 protein: CASSFSGTE.

The chain carries TRBV2 and TRBJ2-3, with D possibly called TRBD1 or TRBD2 (5 bases each). The V gene's germline CDR1 is SNHLY and CDR2 FYNNEI. The CDR3 covers 20 residues. V was cut by 1 base and J by 6 bases, with 29 bases left in between. Here the CDR3 DNA reads TGTGCCAGCAGTGAAGTTACAGGACTGGACACCGGGTCGTCGGTGGATACGCAGTATTTT. Encoded protein: CASSEVTGLDTGSSVDTQYF.

This clonotype was detected many times. The chain uses TRBV30 and TRBJ2-2; tentative D call: TRBD1 (5 bases). Germline values: CDR1 GTSNPN, CDR2 SVGIG (reference sequence). This CDR3 is built from 19 residues. V dropped 5 bases and J dropped 1 base, with 26 bases sitting between them. The CDR3 protein is CAWGRTRISGPRNTGELFF. The CDR3 DNA reads TGTGCCTGGGGAAGGACACGAATATCCGGGCCTCGGAACACCGGGGAGCTGTTTTTT.

This chain links TRBV7-9 with TRBJ1-3; 7 nucleotides agree with TRBD1. There are 15 residues in the CDR3. V was pared by 5 bases and J by 0 bases, with 4 bases of the junction left unmatched. Germline CDR1 and CDR2: SEHNR and FQNEAQ (reference sequence). The CDR3 loop is CASSRDSSSGNTIYF. In DNA form, the CDR3 reads TGTGCCAGCAGCAGGGACAGTTCCTCTGGAAACACCATATATTTT.

This clonotype was detected only a few times. V usage is TRBV20-1 and J usage is TRBJ2-3, with 11 bases lining up with TRBD2. J was trimmed by 6 bases and V by 6 bases; bases with no gene match: 14. This CDR3 has 16 amino acids. Per the germline V gene, CDR1 is DFQATT and CDR2 is SNEGSKA (reference sequence). The CDR3 is CSATLGLAEGRDTQYF. The CDR3, as DNA: TGCAGTGCAACCCTGGGACTAGCGGAGGGGCGTGATACGCAGTATTTT.

The chain is built from TRBV20-1 and TRBJ1-2; D not resolved. Germline-derived CDR1 and CDR2 are DFQATT and SNEGSKA (reference sequence). The length of the CDR3 is 13 residues. Trimming shortened V by 7 bases and J by 4 bases, and 16 bases separated the two germline ends. Here the CDR3 reads CSERGPNSYGYTF. DNA for the CDR3: TGCAGTGAAAGAGGCCCCAACAGCTATGGCTACACCTTC.

This clonotype qualifies as medium-sized. The chain couples TRBV20-1 to TRBJ2-1, with D unclear. This CDR3 spans 17 amino acids. The V gene's germline CDR1 is DFQATT and CDR2 SNEGSKA (reference sequence). V was pared by 5 bases and J by 7 bases, with 27 bases between. CDR3 amino acids: CSAENLAWGRLGNEQFF. The DNA for the CDR3 is TGCAGTGCTGAGAACCTCGCTTGGGGTAGGCTAGGGAATGAGCAGTTCTTC.